A selection of T cell receptor beta chains follows, all from one sample in a study of HIV-infected children after antiretroviral therapy interruption. Each CDR3 protein gets one entry after TCRdb re-called the 3' RACE reads with MiXCR. This repertoire shows fewer than 100,000 distinct CDR3 sequences, less than 7% found once; its top ten account for around 1.1%. This material consisted of CD45RA+ CD4+ T cells from PBMCs, pooled from several time points, taken from a donor given antiretroviral therapy, either interrupted or continuous. These receptors all stem from a pool of human donors with HIV. Each CDR3 is given with its conserved first and last residue. The order of the fields is J gene, V gene, D gene, clone size, CDR3 protein, CDR3 DNA. The D gene is left open where the match is weak. The size field is filled for only some rows; it gives once, few, many or a size class.

>TRBJ1-3|TRBV6-1|-|many
CASSKGGQEGNTIYF
TGTGCCAGCAGTAAAGGGGGTCAGGAGGGAAACACCATATATTTT
>TRBJ2-1|TRBV2|-|many
CASRADRPNEQFF
TGTGCCAGCAGGGCAGACAGACCAAATGAGCAGTTCTTC
>TRBJ2-5|TRBV7-6|TRBD1|many
CASSLGGAGGRETQYF
TGTGCCAGCAGTTTAGGTGGTGCAGGGGGTCGGGAGACCCAGTACTTC
>TRBJ1-5|TRBV28|-|-
CASSSGGSNQPQHF
TGTGCCAGCAGTTCGGGGGGGAGCAATCAGCCCCAGCATTTT
>TRBJ1-3|TRBV30|-|many
CAWSEGNTIYF
TGTGCCTGGAGTGAGGGAAACACCATATATTTT
>TRBJ1-2|TRBV24-1|-|few
CATWDGNYGYTF
TGTGCCACTTGGGACGGGAACTATGGCTACACCTTC
>TRBJ2-3|TRBV20-1|-|many
CSATGWGGTDTQYF
TGCAGTGCCACTGGGTGGGGGGGCACAGATACGCAGTATTTT
>TRBJ1-4|TRBV11-2|-|-
CASSFRPQGTTNEKLFF
TGTGCCAGCAGCTTTAGGCCCCAGGGAACAACTAATGAAAAACTGTTTTTT
>TRBJ1-1|TRBV29-1|-|few
CSVKTGVPNTEAFF
TGCAGCGTTAAAACCGGGGTACCGAACACTGAAGCTTTCTTT
>TRBJ2-3|TRBV11-3|-|many
CASSLGDGVTDTQYF
TGTGCCAGCAGCTTAGGAGATGGCGTCACAGATACGCAGTATTTT
>TRBJ1-1|TRBV6-1|-|many
CASIAGLVKAFF
TGTGCCAGCATTGCCGGGCTAGTGAAAGCTTTCTTT
>TRBJ2-1|TRBV19|TRBD2|-
CASRHGKFGYTGTKVF
TGTGCCAGCCGTCACGGGAAGTTTGGCTACACCGGGACTAAGGTCTTC
>TRBJ1-2|TRBV3-1|-|many
CASSQDVRSRGYTF
TGTGCCAGCAGCCAAGATGTGCGGAGCAGGGGCTACACCTTC
>TRBJ2-1|TRBV28|TRBD2|few
CASSLLAGFNEQFF
TGTGCCAGCAGCTTACTAGCGGGATTTAATGAGCAGTTCTTC
>TRBJ1-5|TRBV7-9|-|many
CASSPVAGVNQPQHF
TGTGCCAGCAGCCCTGTGGCAGGGGTCAATCAGCCCCAGCATTTT
>TRBJ2-1|TRBV29-1|TRBD2|many
CSVEALAGGPGNEQFF
TGCAGCGTTGAAGCACTAGCGGGGGGGCCCGGCAATGAGCAGTTCTTC
>TRBJ2-1|TRBV20-1|TRBD2|many
CSAKTSGRIRNEQFF
TGCAGTGCTAAAACTAGCGGGAGAATACGAAATGAGCAGTTCTTC
>TRBJ2-6|TRBV28|TRBD1|many
CASSPDRGLNSGANVLTF
TGTGCCAGCAGCCCAGACAGGGGACTTAACTCTGGGGCCAACGTCCTGACTTTC
>TRBJ1-1|TRBV9|-|-
CASSPDPTVGTEAFF
TGTGCCAGCAGCCCAGACCCGACCGTCGGGACTGAAGCTTTCTTT
>TRBJ1-2|TRBV6-1|-|many
CASTPRQRTYGYTF
TGTGCCAGCACCCCAAGACAGAGAACCTATGGCTACACCTTC
>TRBJ2-2|TRBV19|-|many
CASSIDGFTGELFF
TGTGCCAGTAGCATAGACGGGTTCACCGGGGAGCTGTTTTTT
>TRBJ2-3|TRBV25-1|-|-
CASSAADRGKADTQYF
TGTGCCAGCAGTGCGGCGGATCGGGGGAAGGCAGATACGCAGTATTTT
>TRBJ1-1|TRBV5-1|-|-
CASSLSGNEAFF
TGCGCCAGCAGCTTATCCGGGAATGAAGCTTTCTTT
>TRBJ2-3|TRBV27|-|many
CASSSGVTDTQYF
TGTGCCAGCAGTTCGGGTGTAACAGATACGCAGTATTTT
>TRBJ1-4|TRBV11-2|-|many
CASSLGRTGEKLFF
TGTGCCAGCAGCTTAGGGAGGACGGGTGAAAAACTGTTTTTT
>TRBJ2-3|TRBV5-1|-|many
CASSSGDADTQYF
TGCGCCAGCAGCTCGGGGGATGCAGATACGCAGTATTTT
>TRBJ2-6|TRBV29-1|-|many
CSVEGNLHSGANVLTF
TGCAGCGTTGAAGGCAACCTTCACTCTGGGGCCAACGTCCTGACTTTC
>TRBJ2-7|TRBV20-1|TRBD1|-
CSARDIVRQGAGSSYEQYF
TGCAGTGCTAGAGATATAGTAAGACAGGGGGCAGGAAGCTCCTACGAGCAGTACTTC
>TRBJ2-5|TRBV12-3/TRBV12-4|-|few
CASSPGTRYQETQYF
TGTGCCAGCAGTCCCGGGACTCGATATCAAGAGACCCAGTACTTC
>TRBJ2-3|TRBV5-1|TRBD2|many
CASSTAGGPDTQYF
TGCGCCAGCAGCACAGCGGGGGGGCCAGATACGCAGTATTTT
>TRBJ1-2|TRBV24-1|-|many
CATSGGLGYTF
TGTGCCACCAGTGGGGGGCTCGGCTACACCTTC
>TRBJ2-5|TRBV6-6|TRBD1|many
CATSSPQLGTGGGETQYF
TGTGCCACCTCATCCCCCCAGCTTGGGACAGGGGGTGGAGAGACCCAGTACTTC
>TRBJ2-7|TRBV2|TRBD2|-
CASSERLAGGSYEQYF
TGTGCCAGCAGTGAGAGACTAGCGGGGGGCTCCTACGAGCAGTACTTC
>TRBJ1-1|TRBV9|-|-
CASSVAPGMNTEAFF
TGTGCCAGCAGCGTAGCCCCCGGGATGAACACTGAAGCTTTCTTT
>TRBJ2-3|TRBV20-1|TRBD2|few
CSARDPMTSGGTLTDTQYF
TGCAGTGCTAGAGATCCCATGACTAGCGGGGGGACCCTCACAGATACGCAGTATTTT
>TRBJ1-2|TRBV6-5|-|many
CASSYGGIGYTF
TGTGCCAGCAGTTATGGAGGGATTGGCTACACCTTC
>TRBJ2-7|TRBV19|-|many
CASGAGLLSYEQYF
TGTGCCAGTGGGGCAGGGCTCCTCTCCTACGAGCAGTACTTC
>TRBJ2-7|TRBV5-1|TRBD2|many
CASSLSSGGLGRNEQYF
TGCGCCAGCAGCTTGAGCAGCGGGGGGCTGGGTAGGAACGAGCAGTACTTC
>TRBJ1-3|TRBV5-1|-|many
CASSLGQSGGNTIYF
TGCGCCAGCAGCTTGGGTCAGTCCGGGGGAAACACCATATATTTT